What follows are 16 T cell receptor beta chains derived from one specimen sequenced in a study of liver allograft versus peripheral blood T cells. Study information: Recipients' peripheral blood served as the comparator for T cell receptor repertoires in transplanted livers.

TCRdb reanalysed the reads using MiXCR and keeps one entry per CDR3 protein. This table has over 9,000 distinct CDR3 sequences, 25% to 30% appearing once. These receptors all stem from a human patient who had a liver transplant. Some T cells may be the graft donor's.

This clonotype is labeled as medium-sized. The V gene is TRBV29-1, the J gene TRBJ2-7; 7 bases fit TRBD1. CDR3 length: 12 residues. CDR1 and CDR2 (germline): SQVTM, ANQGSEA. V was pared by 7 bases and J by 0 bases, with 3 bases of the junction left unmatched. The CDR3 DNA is TGCAGCGGCCGGGACAGCTCCTACGAGCAGTACTTC. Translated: CSGRDSSYEQYF.

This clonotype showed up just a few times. The CDR3 sequence is CSGGLAETGELFF. CDR3 nucleotide sequence: TGCAGCGGGGGACTAGCGGAGACCGGGGAGCTGTTTTTT. J is TRBJ2-2 and V is TRBV29-1; 11 bases align to TRBD2. Germline V CDR1 and CDR2: SQVTM, ANQGSEA. CDR3 size: 13 residues. With 7 bases clipped from V and 5 bases from J, the junction kept 3 bases outside the gene matches.

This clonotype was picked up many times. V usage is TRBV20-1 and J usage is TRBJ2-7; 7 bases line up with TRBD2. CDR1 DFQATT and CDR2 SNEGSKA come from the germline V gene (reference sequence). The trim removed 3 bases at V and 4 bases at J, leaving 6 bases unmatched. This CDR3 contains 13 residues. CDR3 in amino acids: CSARREMRYEQYF. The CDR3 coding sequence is TGCAGTGCTAGGCGGGAGATGAGGTACGAGCAGTACTTC.

The CDR3 nucleotides are TGCGCCAGCAGCTTGGCCGTGAGGGAGCAGGGCGAGCAGTTCTTC. It translates to CASSLAVREQGEQFF. This chain links TRBV5-1 with TRBJ2-1; D may match TRBD1 or TRBD2 (5 bases each). V gave up 0 bases and J gave up 10 bases, with 17 bases separating them. Germline values: CDR1 SGHRS, CDR2 YFSETQ. This CDR3 has 15 amino acids. The full variable domain, in which reference TRBV5-1 and TRBJ2-1 provide the parts outside the CDR3, is KAGVTQTPRYLIKTRGQQVTLSCSPISGHRSVSWYQQTPGQGLQFLFEYFSETQRNKGNFPGRFSGRQFSNSRSEMNVSTLELGDSALYLCASSLAVREQGEQFFGPGTRLTVL.

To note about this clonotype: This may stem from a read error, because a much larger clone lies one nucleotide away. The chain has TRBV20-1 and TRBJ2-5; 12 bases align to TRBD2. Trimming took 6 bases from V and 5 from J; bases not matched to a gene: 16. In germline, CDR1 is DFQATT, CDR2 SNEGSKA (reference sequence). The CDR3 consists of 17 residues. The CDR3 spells CSAPPWTSGIWGETQYF. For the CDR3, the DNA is TGCAGTGCACCTCCCTGGACTAGCGGGATTTGGGGGGAGACCCAGTACTTC.

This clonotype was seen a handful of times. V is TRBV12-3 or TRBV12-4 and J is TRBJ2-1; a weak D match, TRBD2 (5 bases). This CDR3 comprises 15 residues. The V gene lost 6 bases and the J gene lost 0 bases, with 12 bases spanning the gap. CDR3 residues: CASSPRASSYNEQFF. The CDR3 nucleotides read TGTGCCAGCAGCCCGCGGGCCAGCTCCTACAATGAGCAGTTCTTC.

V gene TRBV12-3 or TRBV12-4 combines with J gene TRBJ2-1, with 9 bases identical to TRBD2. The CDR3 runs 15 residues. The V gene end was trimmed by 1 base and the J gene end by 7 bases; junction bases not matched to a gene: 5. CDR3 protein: CASSLGTSVINEQFF. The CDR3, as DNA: TGTGCCAGCAGTTTAGGGACTAGCGTTATAAATGAGCAGTTCTTC.

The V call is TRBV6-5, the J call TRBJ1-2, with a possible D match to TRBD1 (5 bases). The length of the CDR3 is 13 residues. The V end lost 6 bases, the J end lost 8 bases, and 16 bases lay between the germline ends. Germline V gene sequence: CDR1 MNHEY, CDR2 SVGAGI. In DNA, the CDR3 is TGTGCCAGCAGGGACTGGACGGGGGGGGGCTACACCTTC. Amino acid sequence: CASRDWTGGGYTF.

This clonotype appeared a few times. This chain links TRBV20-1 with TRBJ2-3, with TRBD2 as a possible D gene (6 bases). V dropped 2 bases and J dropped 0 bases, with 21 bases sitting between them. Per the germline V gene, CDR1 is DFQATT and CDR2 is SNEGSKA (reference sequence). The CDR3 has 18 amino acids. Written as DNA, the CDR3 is TGCAGTGCTAGACTAATGGTTTCGGCTAGCGAAAGCACAGATACGCAGTATTTT. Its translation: CSARLMVSASESTDTQYF.

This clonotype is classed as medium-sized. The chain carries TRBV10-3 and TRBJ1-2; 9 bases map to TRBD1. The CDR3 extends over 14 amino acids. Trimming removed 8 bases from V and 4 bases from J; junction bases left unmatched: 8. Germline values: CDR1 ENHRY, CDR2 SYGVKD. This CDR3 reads CAIEPGTGSYGYTF. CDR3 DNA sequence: TGTGCCATCGAGCCCGGGACAGGGTCCTATGGCTACACCTTC.

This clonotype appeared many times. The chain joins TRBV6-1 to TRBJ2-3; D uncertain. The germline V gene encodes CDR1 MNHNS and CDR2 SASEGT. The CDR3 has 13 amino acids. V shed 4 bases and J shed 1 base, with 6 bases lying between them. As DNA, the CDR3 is TGTGCCAGCAGTGTTGGCCGCACAGATACGCAGTATTTT. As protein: CASSVGRTDTQYF.

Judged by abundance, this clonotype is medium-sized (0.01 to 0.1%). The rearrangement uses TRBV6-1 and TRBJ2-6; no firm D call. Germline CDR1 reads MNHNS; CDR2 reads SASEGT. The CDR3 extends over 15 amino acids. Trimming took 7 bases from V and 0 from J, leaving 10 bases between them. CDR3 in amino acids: CASTTLVSGANVLTF. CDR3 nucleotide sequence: TGTGCCAGCACGACCCTCGTCTCTGGGGCCAACGTCCTGACTTTC.

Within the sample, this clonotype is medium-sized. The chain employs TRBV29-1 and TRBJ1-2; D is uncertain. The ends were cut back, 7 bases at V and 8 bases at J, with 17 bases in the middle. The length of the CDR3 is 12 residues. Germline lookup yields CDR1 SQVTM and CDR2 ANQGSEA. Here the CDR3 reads CSAGVGLGGYTF. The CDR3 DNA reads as TGCAGCGCCGGCGTGGGCTTAGGAGGCTACACCTTC.

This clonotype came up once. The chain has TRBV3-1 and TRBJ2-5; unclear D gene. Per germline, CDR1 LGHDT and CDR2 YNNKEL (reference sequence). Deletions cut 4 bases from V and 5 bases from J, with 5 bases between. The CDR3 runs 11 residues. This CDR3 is CASSPSETQYF. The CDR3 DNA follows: TGTGCCAGCAGCCCATCGGAGACCCAGTACTTC.

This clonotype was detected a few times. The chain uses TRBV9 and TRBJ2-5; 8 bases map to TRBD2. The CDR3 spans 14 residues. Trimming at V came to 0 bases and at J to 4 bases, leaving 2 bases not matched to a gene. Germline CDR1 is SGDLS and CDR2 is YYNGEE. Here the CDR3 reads CASSVAGGSETQYF. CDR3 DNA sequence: TGTGCCAGCAGCGTAGCGGGGGGGTCAGAGACCCAGTACTTC.

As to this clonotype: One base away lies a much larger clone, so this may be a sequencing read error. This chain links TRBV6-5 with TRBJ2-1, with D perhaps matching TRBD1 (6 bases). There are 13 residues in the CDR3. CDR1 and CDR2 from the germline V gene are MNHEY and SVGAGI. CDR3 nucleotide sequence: TGTGCCAGCAGGGGGCAGGGGCGCGATGAGAAGTTCTTC. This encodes CASRGQGRDEKFF.